This T cell receptor (beta chain) was documented in a study of response to subunit inactivated influenza vaccine. Trimming took 3 bases from V and 0 from J, leaving 8 bases between them. The CDR3 extends over 14 amino acids. TCRdb called the RT-PCR reads again in MiXCR, with one record for every CDR3 protein. The data contain 650,000 to 800,000 distinct CDR3 sequences, approximately 15% of them singletons. The J gene is TRBJ2-5, the V gene TRBV12-3 or TRBV12-4; D is unclear. Sequencing was performed on PBMCs from blood, taken around two weeks before vaccination. The TCR sequence derives from a middle-aged man who received an inactivated influenza vaccine. CDR3 coding DNA: TGTGCCAGCAGTTTCGACTCGTACCAAGAGACCCAGTACTTC. Amino acids: CASSFDSYQETQYF.